This entry is about one TCR beta chain. This sample was taken from a study of blood T cell repertoires in COVID-19. Profiled with immunoSEQ multiplex PCR; TCRdb holds only in-frame clones, not every one. This sample has around 260,000 clones; about 85% occur once, and the top ten carry 3.5% to 5%. The CDR3 consists of 15 residues. The ends were cut back, 0 bases at V and 5 bases at J, with 10 bases in the middle. Germline V gene sequence: CDR1 MNHEY, CDR2 SVGAGI. V usage is TRBV6-5 and J usage is TRBJ2-2, with TRBD1 as a possible D gene (6 bases). Sequenced sample: peripheral blood. The clonotype comes from a man between 60 and 70 years old with acute or convalescent COVID-19. CDR3 in amino acids: CASSYSTRGTGELFF. CDR3 nucleotides: TGTGCCAGCAGTTACTCTACGAGGGGGACCGGGGAGCTGTTTTTT.